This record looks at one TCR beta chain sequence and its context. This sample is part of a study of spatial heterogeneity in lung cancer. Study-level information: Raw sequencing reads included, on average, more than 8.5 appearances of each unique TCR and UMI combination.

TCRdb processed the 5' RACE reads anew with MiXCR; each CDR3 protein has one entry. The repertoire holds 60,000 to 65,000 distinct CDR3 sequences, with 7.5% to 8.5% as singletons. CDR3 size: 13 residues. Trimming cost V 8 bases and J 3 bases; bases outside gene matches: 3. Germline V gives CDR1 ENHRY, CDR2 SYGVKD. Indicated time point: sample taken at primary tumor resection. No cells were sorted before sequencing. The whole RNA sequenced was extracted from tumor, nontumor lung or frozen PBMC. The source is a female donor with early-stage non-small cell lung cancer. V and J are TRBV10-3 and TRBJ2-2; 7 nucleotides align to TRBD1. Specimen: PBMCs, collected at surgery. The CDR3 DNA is TGTGCCATCCGGGACAGATACACCGGGGAGCTGTTTTTT. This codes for CAIRDRYTGELFF.